This entry describes one T cell receptor beta chain. The antigen is undetermined. The sample comes from a study of cytomegalovirus exposure and HLA in healthy donors. The PCR was carried out with 60 Vbeta primers and 13 Jbeta primers. Assay used: immunoSEQ multiplex PCR; TCRdb lists only in-frame clones, some missing. The sample lists hundreds of thousands of clones, 82% occurring once. General study results and limits: Per a prior analysis, the majority of TCR beta V segments were productive roughly 87% or roughly 30% of the time. Many donors carried some public TCRs, although rarity characterized most TCR sequences.

The V end was cut by 6 bases, the J end by 5 bases, with 16 bases between. Germline loops: CDR1 SGHNT, CDR2 YENEEA. This CDR3 contains 14 residues. The TCR sequence derives from a man between 40 and 49 years old in good health and CMV-seropositive. The rearrangement joins TRBV11-3 to TRBJ2-5, with D perhaps TRBD1 (7 bases). Sequencing was performed on PBMCs. The CDR3 sequence is CASSYRGLKETQYF. In nucleotides, the CDR3 is TGTGCCAGCAGTTACAGGGGACTCAAGGAGACCCAGTACTTC.